These 32 T cell receptor beta chains were all obtained from the same sample, sequenced in a study of Ad26.COV2.S vaccination and SARS-CoV-2 variants. Profiling relied on immunoSEQ multiplex PCR, and the TCRdb table lists in-frame clones only, not all of them. The sample lists 300,000 to 500,000 clones, about 85% occurring once. Treatment described: roughly 18 received Ad26.COV2.S at low or high dose, single or two shots; about 5 received placebo; per-sample allocation not given. Repertoires come from day 63 after the first vaccine or placebo injection. This material consisted of peripheral blood, taken in a trial of Ad26.COV2.S vaccine versus placebo. The receptors come from a person aged 18-65 years who received the Ad26.COV2.S COVID-19 vaccine or a placebo.

This clone was seen a single time. The rearrangement links TRBV4-1 to TRBJ1-1, with D possibly being TRBD1 (5 bases). The germline CDR1 and CDR2 sequences are MGHRA and YSYEKL. The length of the CDR3 is 16 residues. V was cut by 0 bases and J by 0 bases, with 11 bases left in between. The DNA of the CDR3 is TGCGCCAGCAGCCAAGACTGGACATCTTTGAACACTGAAGCTTTCTTT. It yields the protein CASSQDWTSLNTEAFF.

A remark on this clone: Within the sample, other DNA sequences also encode this same CDR3. V gene TRBV6-6 combines with J gene TRBJ2-5; D is uncertain. The CDR3 is 14 amino acids. Germline V gives CDR1 MNHNY, CDR2 SVGAGI (reference sequence). Trimming removed 0 bases at V and 0 bases at J, with 5 bases between. CDR3: CASSYSTNQETQYF. The DNA of the CDR3 is TGTGCCAGCAGTTACTCAACAAACCAAGAGACCCAGTACTTC.

The chain has TRBV12-5 and TRBJ2-1; D may be TRBD2 (6 bases). This CDR3 comprises 15 residues. Trimming took off 3 bases at V and 13 bases at J, with 22 bases between the two ends. Looked up from germline, CDR1 is LGHNT and CDR2 is FRNRAP. The CDR3 is CASGFLRGQYLQQFF. DNA for the CDR3: TGTGCTAGTGGTTTTTTGCGGGGTCAATACCTCCAACAGTTCTTC.

Remarks on this clone: Relative to the germline gene, one junction end is altered; a read error may explain this. The rearrangement uses TRBV7-2 and TRBJ1-2, with D possibly TRBD1 on 5 matching bases. Germline CDR1 is SGHTA and CDR2 is FQGNSA. This CDR3 has 13 amino acids. This chain's CDR3 is CASSDRGFGTSMF. The CDR3 nucleotides are TGTGCCAGCAGCGATAGGGGCTTCGGGACCTCGATGTTC.

The chain couples TRBV27 to TRBJ2-2; the D gene is possibly TRBD2 (5 bases). V lost 5 bases and J 4 bases, leaving 11 bases between the germline ends. CDR3 length: 14 residues. Germline V gene lookup returns CDR1 MNHEY and CDR2 SMNVEV (reference sequence). CDR3 DNA: TGTGCCAGCAGTGCCGGACTCCTCACCGGGGAGCTGTTTTTT. Amino acid sequence: CASSAGLLTGELFF.

This clone showed up just once. A read error may account for a junction end that differs from germline. The CDR3 DNA reads as TGTGCCAGCAGCCCCCCCCGTGGGTTGACAGATGCGCAGTATTTT. It is translated as CASSPPRGLTDAQYF. The chain carries TRBV5-5 and TRBJ2-3; tentative D call: TRBD1 (5 bases). The length of the CDR3 is 15 residues. CDR1 is SGHKS and CDR2 is YYEKEE in the germline V gene (reference sequence).

The gene calls are TRBV27 and TRBJ1-2, with 10 positions matching TRBD1. Germline V gene data show CDR1 as MNHEY and CDR2 as SMNVEV (reference sequence). The CDR3 loop spans 18 amino acids. The junction had 7 bases not matched to a gene; V was cut back by 0 bases and J by 0 bases. The CDR3 protein is CASSLSGQGWAPNYGYTF. CDR3 coding DNA: TGTGCCAGCAGTTTATCGGGACAGGGGTGGGCCCCTAACTATGGCTACACCTTC.

V gene TRBV2 combines with J gene TRBJ2-7; D uncertain. CDR1 is SNHLY, CDR2 FYNNEI, per germline. CDR3 length: 14 residues. Trimming shortened V by 6 bases and J by 3 bases, and 15 bases separated the two germline ends. The CDR3 DNA reads TGTGCCAGCAGGGGCACAGCTCACTACTACGAGCAGTACTTC. Protein sequence: CASRGTAHYYEQYF.

The chain carries TRBV3-1 (or the pseudogene TRBV3-2) and TRBJ1-2; D is uncertain. Germline V gene data show CDR1 as LGHDT and CDR2 as YNNKEL (reference sequence). The CDR3 covers 12 residues. V lost 2 bases and J lost 8, with 9 bases in between. CDR3 nucleotide sequence: TGTGCCAGCAGCCAATCCGGGCTCGGCTACACCTTC. Translated, it gives CASSQSGLGYTF.

The chain combines TRBV5-1 with TRBJ1-2; 12 positions agree with TRBD1. The junction had 5 bases not matched to a gene; V was cut back by 1 base and J by 4 bases. The CDR3 extends over 16 amino acids. In germline, CDR1 is SGHRS, CDR2 YFSETQ. CDR3 sequence reads: CASSLMGQGAGYGYTF. The CDR3 nucleotides read TGCGCCAGCAGCTTGATGGGACAGGGGGCTGGCTATGGCTACACCTTC.

The J gene is TRBJ2-2, the V gene TRBV5-1; possibly TRBD2 for D (5 bases). Germline CDR1 and CDR2: SGHRS and YFSETQ. Trimming removed 1 base at V and 4 bases at J, with 11 bases between. The CDR3 covers 15 residues. The CDR3 DNA sequence: TGCGCCAGCAGCTTGTTGGCAGGACTCACCGGGGAGCTGTTTTTT. Its protein product is CASSLLAGLTGELFF.

V usage is TRBV5-1 and J usage is TRBJ1-3; D is possibly TRBD1 (5 bases). The germline V gene encodes CDR1 SGHRS and CDR2 YFSETQ. The CDR3 consists of 14 residues. V lost 6 bases, J lost 0 bases, and 10 bases lay in between. The CDR3 DNA is TGCGCCAGCATGCAGGGACCCTCTGGAAACACCATATATTTT. Residues: CASMQGPSGNTIYF.

This chain links TRBV28 with TRBJ1-5; D is unresolved. The CDR3 totals 12 residues. V was clipped by 6 bases and J by 2 bases, with 5 bases between them. Germline V lookup: CDR1 MDHEN, CDR2 SYDVKM. The CDR3, as DNA: TGTGCCAGCAGGGGTGGCAATCAGCCCCAGCATTTT. It is translated as CASRGGNQPQHF.

CDR3 amino acids: CASSLPDNGYTF. As DNA, the CDR3 is TGTGCCAGCAGCTTGCCGGATAATGGCTACACCTTC. The V gene is TRBV11-2, the J gene TRBJ1-2; no clear D. The CDR3 is 12 residues long. Trimming removed 3 bases from V and 6 bases from J, with 8 bases in between. Germline-derived CDR1 and CDR2 are SGHAT and FQNNGV.

The chain joins TRBV5-1 to TRBJ2-3; possibly TRBD2 for D (5 bases). The germline V gene has CDR1 SGHRS and CDR2 YFSETQ. V was trimmed by 5 bases and J by 4 bases, leaving 14 bases between them. This CDR3 is 14 amino acids long. The CDR3 DNA reads as TGCGCCAGCAGGTGGGTGCTAGCCGCAGATACGCAGTATTTT. Protein product: CASRWVLAADTQYF. The complete variable domain, with remaining parts taken from reference TRBV5-1 and TRBJ2-3, reads KAGVTQTPRYLIKTRGQQVTLSCSPISGHRSVSWYQQTPGQGLQFLFEYFSETQRNKGNFPGRFSGRQFSNSRSEMNVSTLELGDSALYLCASRWVLAADTQYFGPGTRLTVL.

The V and J genes are TRBV18 and TRBJ1-1; D not certain. Germline loops: CDR1 KGHSH, CDR2 LQKENI. Trimming took off 1 base at V and 3 bases at J, with 12 bases between the two ends. This CDR3 comprises 15 residues. CDR3 sequence: CASSPQEWRDTEAFF. The CDR3 region has the DNA TGTGCCAGCTCACCACAGGAGTGGAGGGACACTGAAGCTTTCTTT. Full variable domain (outside the CDR3, taken from reference TRBV18 and TRBJ1-1): NAGVMQNPRHLVRRRGQEARLRCSPMKGHSHVYWYRQLPEEGLKFMVYLQKENIIDESGMPKERFSAEFPKEGPSILRIQQVVRGDSAAYFCASSPQEWRDTEAFFGQGTRLTVV.

V usage is TRBV5-1 and J usage is TRBJ1-1, with 8 bases matching TRBD1. V was clipped by 7 bases and J by 11 bases; unmatched bases: 13. The CDR3 sequence is 13 residues long. Germline CDR1 SGHRS, CDR2 YFSETQ. CDR3 nucleotides: TGCGCCAGCGCCCGCGCAGGGGGCGCGGCGGCTTTCTTT. It encodes CASARAGGAAAFF.

This chain links TRBV30 with TRBJ1-2; possible D gene TRBD1, 6 bases. The CDR3 runs to 14 residues. CDR1 GTSNPN and CDR2 SVGIG come from the germline V gene (reference sequence). V was pared by 4 bases and J by 5 bases, with 17 bases between. As DNA, the CDR3 is TGTGCCTGGATCCCTTCAGGGGTCCGTTATGGCTACACCTTC. Its translation is CAWIPSGVRYGYTF.

This chain joins TRBV6-5 and TRBJ2-2, with TRBD2 matching over 7 bases. Germline CDR1 reads MNHEY; CDR2 reads SVGAGI. The CDR3 totals 14 residues. J was trimmed by 6 bases and V by 0 bases; bases with no gene match: 1. In nucleotides, the CDR3 is TGTGCCAGCAGTTACTCCCGGGGGGCCGGGGAGCTGTTTTTT. Translated, it gives CASSYSRGAGELFF.

CDR3 nucleotide sequence: TGTGCCAGCAGCGATGGGCTGGGGGGCTACACCTTC. This sequence encodes CASSDGLGGYTF. V and J are TRBV3-1 (or the pseudogene TRBV3-2) and TRBJ1-2; D not certain. Between the trimmed V and J ends, which lost 5 bases and 8 bases, there was a span of 12 bases. This CDR3 is built from 12 residues. The germline V gene has CDR1 LGHDT and CDR2 YNNKEL (reference sequence).

A word on this clone: Distinct nucleotide sequences in the sample also encode this CDR3. This rearrangement joins TRBV20-1 to TRBJ1-2; the D gene is possibly TRBD1 (5 bases). Germline CDR1 reads DFQATT; CDR2 reads SNEGSKA (reference sequence). This CDR3 is built from 11 residues. The V and J ends lost 0 bases and 8 bases respectively, with 7 bases between them. The CDR3 DNA follows: TGCAGTGCTAGAGACAGGGACGGCTACACCTTC. This gives the protein CSARDRDGYTF.

The J gene is TRBJ2-7, the V gene TRBV9; TRBD2 matches at 8 bases. The J segment lost 5 bases and the V segment lost 3 bases, leaving 7 bases of the junction unmatched. This CDR3 comprises 14 residues. Germline V CDR1 and CDR2: SGDLS, YYNGEE. CDR3 coding DNA: TGTGCCAGCAGCGAGCAAGCGGGAGACCACGAGCAGTACTTC. Residues: CASSEQAGDHEQYF.

In this sample, this clone turned up once. The chain links TRBV6-2 or TRBV6-3 to TRBJ2-5; TRBD2 matches 13 bases. Losses at the gene ends were 5 bases for V and 9 bases for J; bases not matched to a gene: 12. In germline, CDR1 is MNHEY, CDR2 SVGEGT. The CDR3 runs 16 residues. The CDR3 spells CASSHGLAGAWEAQYF. DNA for the CDR3: TGTGCCAGCAGTCACGGACTAGCGGGGGCATGGGAGGCCCAGTACTTC.

V is TRBV3-1 (or the pseudogene TRBV3-2) and J is TRBJ1-3; 10 bases agree with TRBD1. The CDR3 has 16 residues. J gave up 3 bases and V 1 base, and 3 bases lay outside the gene matches. Per germline, CDR1 LGHDT and CDR2 YNNKEL (reference sequence). The CDR3 sequence is CASSQGQGAFGNTIYF. The CDR3 bases are TGTGCCAGCAGCCAAGGACAGGGGGCTTTTGGAAACACCATATATTTT.

This clone has a handful of counts. The gene calls are TRBV6-5 and TRBJ1-4, with D possibly matching TRBD1 (5 bases). Germline values: CDR1 MNHEY, CDR2 SVGAGI. The CDR3 runs to 15 residues. The germline V and J ends were trimmed by 6 bases and 1 base, with 12 bases remaining between them. The CDR3 coding sequence is TGTGCCAGCAGACTTGCGGGGGGAACTAATGAAAAACTGTTTTTT. Protein sequence: CASRLAGGTNEKLFF.

The V and J genes are TRBV7-2 and TRBJ2-1, with 7 bases matching TRBD1. The CDR3 extends over 15 amino acids. Trimming cost V 7 bases and J 7 bases; bases outside gene matches: 13. The germline CDR1 and CDR2 sequences are SGHTA and FQGNSA. In DNA form, the CDR3 reads TGTGCCAGCAACCCACGGGGACAGACCTCGAATGAGCAGTTCTTC. It codes for CASNPRGQTSNEQFF.

The gene calls are TRBV19 and TRBJ1-4; TRBD1 aligns across 8 bases. CDR1 LNHDA and CDR2 SQIVND come from the germline V gene (reference sequence). The CDR3 is made up of 16 amino acids. The V and J ends lost 0 bases and 5 bases, in that order; junction bases with no gene match: 5. The chain's CDR3 is CASSIEGDRRNEKLFF. The CDR3 bases are TGTGCCAGTAGTATAGAGGGGGACAGGAGAAATGAAAAACTGTTTTTT.

The chain employs TRBV5-6 and TRBJ1-3; 9 nucleotides line up with TRBD1. Per the germline V gene, CDR1 is SGHDT and CDR2 is YYEEEE. The V and J ends lost 2 bases and 1 base, in that order; junction bases with no gene match: 4. The length of the CDR3 is 16 residues. The CDR3 bases are TGTGCCAGCAGCTTTTACAGGGGGCTATCTGGAAACACCATATATTTT. This translates into CASSFYRGLSGNTIYF.

The chain has TRBV5-8 and TRBJ2-5; the D gene is possibly TRBD2 (5 bases). The CDR3 is 13 residues long. Trimming shortened V by 4 bases and J by 2 bases, and 9 bases separated the two germline ends. Germline lookup yields CDR1 SGHTS and CDR2 YDEGEE. The DNA of the CDR3 is TGTGCCAGCAGCAAGGGAGATCAAGAGACCCAGTACTTC. Its translation is CASSKGDQETQYF.

The chain couples TRBV4-1 to TRBJ2-7; 9 bases agree with TRBD1. CDR1 is MGHRA, CDR2 YSYEKL, per germline. CDR3 size: 14 residues. Trimming cost V 3 bases and J 6 bases; bases outside gene matches: 6. CDR3 sequence: CASSHPGTGIEQYF. CDR3 sequence (DNA): TGCGCCAGCAGCCATCCCGGGACAGGGATCGAGCAGTACTTC.

DNA of the CDR3: TGTGCCAGCAGCTCCCCGAGGGGGAACTACGAGCAGTACTTC. Translating gives CASSSPRGNYEQYF. The chain has TRBV11-2 and TRBJ2-7; possibly TRBD1 for D (6 bases). Germline V gene sequence: CDR1 SGHAT, CDR2 FQNNGV. V gave up 4 bases and J gave up 3 bases, with 13 bases separating them. There are 14 residues in the CDR3.

The V call is TRBV2, the J call TRBJ2-5, with TRBD1 matching over 7 bases. Looked up from germline, CDR1 is SNHLY and CDR2 is FYNNEI. J gave up 1 base and V 6 bases, and 5 bases lay outside the gene matches. The length of the CDR3 is 14 residues. CDR3 region: CASRAGTAQETQYF. CDR3 nucleotide sequence: TGTGCCAGCAGGGCCGGGACAGCCCAAGAGACCCAGTACTTC.